This TCR beta chain was documented in a study of shared clonotypes between healthy human individuals. V was pared by 5 bases and J by 4 bases, with 10 bases between. The CDR3 sequence is 13 residues long. The germline V gene has CDR1 MNHEY and CDR2 SMNVEV (reference sequence). Produced via immunoSEQ multiplex PCR; TCRdb's table is partial and in-frame only. The repertoire holds about 2 million clones, roughly 94% seen once, with 0.95% to 1.5% in the top ten. Positive CCR7 selection of CD45RO-negative cells yielded the naive CD8 cells, and terminally differentiated effector memory CD45RA+ cells were excluded.

The origin of this receptor is a man between 18 and 35 years old in good health. The specimen was naive CD8+ T cells sorted from blood. The J gene is TRBJ2-3, the V gene TRBV27; D is unclear. The CDR3 region is CASSPDAADTQYF. The DNA for the CDR3 is TGTGCCAGCAGTCCGGACGCAGCAGATACGCAGTATTTT.